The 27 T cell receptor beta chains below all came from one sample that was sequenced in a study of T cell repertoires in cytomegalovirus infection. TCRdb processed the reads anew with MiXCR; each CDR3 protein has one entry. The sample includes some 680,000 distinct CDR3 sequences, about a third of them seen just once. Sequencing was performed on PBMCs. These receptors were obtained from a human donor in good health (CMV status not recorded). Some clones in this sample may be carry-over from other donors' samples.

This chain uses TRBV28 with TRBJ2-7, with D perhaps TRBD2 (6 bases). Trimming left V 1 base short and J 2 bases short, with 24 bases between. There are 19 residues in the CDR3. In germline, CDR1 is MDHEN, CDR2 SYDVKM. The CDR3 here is CASSLSGRVGLAETYEQYF. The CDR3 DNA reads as TGTGCCAGCAGTTTATCGGGCAGGGTTGGTTTAGCGGAAACCTACGAGCAGTACTTC.

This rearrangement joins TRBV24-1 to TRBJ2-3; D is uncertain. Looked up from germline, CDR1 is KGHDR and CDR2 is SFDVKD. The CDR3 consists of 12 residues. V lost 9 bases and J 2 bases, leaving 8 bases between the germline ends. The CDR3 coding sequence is TGTGCCACCGGGCAGAACACAGATACGCAGTATTTT. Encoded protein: CATGQNTDTQYF.

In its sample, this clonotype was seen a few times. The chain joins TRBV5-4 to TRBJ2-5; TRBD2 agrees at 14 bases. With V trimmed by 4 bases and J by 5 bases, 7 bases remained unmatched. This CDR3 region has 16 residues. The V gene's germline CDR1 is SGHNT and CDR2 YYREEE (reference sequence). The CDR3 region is CASSLGLAGVMETQYF. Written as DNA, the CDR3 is TGTGCCAGCAGCCTGGGACTAGCGGGAGTAATGGAGACCCAGTACTTC.

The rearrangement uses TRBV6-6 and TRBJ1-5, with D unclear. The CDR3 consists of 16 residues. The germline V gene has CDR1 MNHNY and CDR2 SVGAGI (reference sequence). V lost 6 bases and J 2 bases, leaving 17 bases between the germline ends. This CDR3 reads CASSPHLANGNQPQHF. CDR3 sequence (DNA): TGTGCCAGCAGCCCTCATCTTGCAAATGGCAATCAGCCCCAGCATTTT.

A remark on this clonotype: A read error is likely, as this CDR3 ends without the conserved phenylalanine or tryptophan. CDR3: CASSVTSGGDNEQFL. The CDR3, as DNA: TGTGCCAGCAGCGTGACTAGCGGGGGAGACAATGAGCAGTTCTTA. V usage is TRBV28 and J usage is TRBJ2-1; 12 bases are a match to TRBD2. The V gene's germline CDR1 is MDHEN and CDR2 SYDVKM. The CDR3 totals 15 residues. The V gene end was trimmed by 6 bases and the J gene end by 5 bases; junction bases not matched to a gene: 5.

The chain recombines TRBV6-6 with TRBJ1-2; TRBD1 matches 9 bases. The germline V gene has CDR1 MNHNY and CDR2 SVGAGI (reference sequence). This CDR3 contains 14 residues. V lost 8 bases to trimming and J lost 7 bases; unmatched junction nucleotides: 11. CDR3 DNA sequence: TGTGCCAGCTTGTTACAGGGGGCAAGTCGTGGCTACACCTTC. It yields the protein CASLLQGASRGYTF.

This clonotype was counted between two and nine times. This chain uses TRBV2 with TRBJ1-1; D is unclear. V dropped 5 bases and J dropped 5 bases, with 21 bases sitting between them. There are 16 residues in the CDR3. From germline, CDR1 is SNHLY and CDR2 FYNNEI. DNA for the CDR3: TGTGCCAGCAGTCATCAACCGGGCCTCAGATGGACTGAAGCTTTCTTT. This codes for CASSHQPGLRWTEAFF. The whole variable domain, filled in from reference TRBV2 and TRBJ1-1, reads EPEVTQTPSHQVTQMGQEVILRCVPISNHLYFYWYRQILGQKVEFLVSFYNNEISEKSEIFDDQFSVERPDGSNFTLKIRSTKLEDSAMYFCASSHQPGLRWTEAFFGQGTRLTVV.

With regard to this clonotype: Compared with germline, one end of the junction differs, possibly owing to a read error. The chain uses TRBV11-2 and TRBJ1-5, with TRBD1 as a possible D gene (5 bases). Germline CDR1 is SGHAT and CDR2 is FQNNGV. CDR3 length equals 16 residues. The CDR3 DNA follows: TGTGACAGCAGCCCCGGGGGGAGGGCAGGGAATCAGCCCCAGCATTTT. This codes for CDSSPGGRAGNQPQHF.

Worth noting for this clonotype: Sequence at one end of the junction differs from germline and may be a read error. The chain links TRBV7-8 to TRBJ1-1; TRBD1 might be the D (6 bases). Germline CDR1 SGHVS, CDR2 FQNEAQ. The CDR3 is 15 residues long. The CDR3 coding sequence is TGTGCCAGAAGCTTAGCGACGGGGGGCCTCACTGAAGATTTCTTT. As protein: CARSLATGGLTEDFF.

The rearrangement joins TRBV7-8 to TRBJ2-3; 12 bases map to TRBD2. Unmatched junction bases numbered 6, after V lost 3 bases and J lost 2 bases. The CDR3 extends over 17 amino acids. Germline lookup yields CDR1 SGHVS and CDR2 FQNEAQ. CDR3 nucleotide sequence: TGTGCCAGCAGCTTGGACGGACTAGCGGGAATCACAGATACGCAGTATTTT. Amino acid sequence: CASSLDGLAGITDTQYF. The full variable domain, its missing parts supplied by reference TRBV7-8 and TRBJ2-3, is GAGVSQSPRYKVAKRGQDVALRCDPISGHVSLFWYQQALGQGPEFLTYFQNEAQLDKSGLPSDRFFAERPEGSVSTLKIQRTQQEDSAVYLCASSLDGLAGITDTQYFGPGTRLTVL.

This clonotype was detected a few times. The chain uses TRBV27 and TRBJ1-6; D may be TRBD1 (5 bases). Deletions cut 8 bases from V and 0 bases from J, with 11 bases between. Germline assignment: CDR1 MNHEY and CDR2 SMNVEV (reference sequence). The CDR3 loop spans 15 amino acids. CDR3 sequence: CASGGRNSYNSPLHF. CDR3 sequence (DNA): TGTGCCAGCGGGGGTCGGAACTCCTATAATTCACCCCTCCACTTT.

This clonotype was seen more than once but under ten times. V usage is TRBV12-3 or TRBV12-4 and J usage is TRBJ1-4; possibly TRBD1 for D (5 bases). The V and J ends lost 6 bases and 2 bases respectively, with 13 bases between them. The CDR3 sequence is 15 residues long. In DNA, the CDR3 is TGTGCCAGCAGCCCCGGGACTTCGACTAATGAAAAACTGTTTTTT. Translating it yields CASSPGTSTNEKLFF.

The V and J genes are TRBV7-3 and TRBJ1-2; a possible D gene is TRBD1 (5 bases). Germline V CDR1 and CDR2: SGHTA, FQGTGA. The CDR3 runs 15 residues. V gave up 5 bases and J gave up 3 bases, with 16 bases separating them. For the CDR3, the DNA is TGTGCCAGCAGCCCCCAGAGGGGCGACTACTATGGCTACACCTTC. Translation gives CASSPQRGDYYGYTF.

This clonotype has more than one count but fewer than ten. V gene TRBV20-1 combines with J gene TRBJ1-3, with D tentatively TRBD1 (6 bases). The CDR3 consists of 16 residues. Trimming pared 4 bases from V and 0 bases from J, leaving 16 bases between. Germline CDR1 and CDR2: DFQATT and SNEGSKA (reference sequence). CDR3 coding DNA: TGCAGTGCTACCCTCTGGACAGCAAGCTCTGGAAACACCATATATTTT. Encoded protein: CSATLWTASSGNTIYF.

The CDR3: CSARDMTVKETQYF. CDR3 bases: TGCAGTGCTAGAGATATGACTGTAAAAGAGACCCAGTACTTC. The chain is built from TRBV20-1 and TRBJ2-5; D not resolved. The V gene lost 0 bases and the J gene lost 3 bases, with 11 bases spanning the gap. The germline V gene has CDR1 DFQATT and CDR2 SNEGSKA (reference sequence). The CDR3 is made up of 14 amino acids.

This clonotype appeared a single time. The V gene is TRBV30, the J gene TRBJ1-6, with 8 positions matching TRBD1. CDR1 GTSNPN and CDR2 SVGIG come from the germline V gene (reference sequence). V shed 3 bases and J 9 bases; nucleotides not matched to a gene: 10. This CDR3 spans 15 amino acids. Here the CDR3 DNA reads TGTGCCTGGAGCGCCGAGACAGGGGTGGTTTCACCCCTCCACTTT. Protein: CAWSAETGVVSPLHF.

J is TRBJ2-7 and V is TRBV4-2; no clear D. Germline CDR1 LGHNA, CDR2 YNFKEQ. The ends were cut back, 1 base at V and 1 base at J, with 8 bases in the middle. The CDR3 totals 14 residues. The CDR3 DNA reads TGTGCCAGCAGCCAAGTGGGCGGATCCTACGAGCAGTACTTC. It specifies CASSQVGGSYEQYF.

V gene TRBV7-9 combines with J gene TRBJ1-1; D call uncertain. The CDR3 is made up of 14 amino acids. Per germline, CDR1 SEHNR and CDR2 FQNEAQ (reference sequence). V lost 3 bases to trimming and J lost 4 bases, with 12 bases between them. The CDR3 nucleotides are TGTGCCAGCAGCTTGGTCACCCTGAGCACTGAAGCTTTCTTT. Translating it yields CASSLVTLSTEAFF.

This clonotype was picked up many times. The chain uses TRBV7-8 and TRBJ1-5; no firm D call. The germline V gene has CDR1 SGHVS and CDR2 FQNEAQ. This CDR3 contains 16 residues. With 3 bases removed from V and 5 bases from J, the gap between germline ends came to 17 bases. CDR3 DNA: TGTGCCAGCAGCTTTATCCTGGGCCCTCTGGATCAGCCCCAGCATTTT. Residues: CASSFILGPLDQPQHF.

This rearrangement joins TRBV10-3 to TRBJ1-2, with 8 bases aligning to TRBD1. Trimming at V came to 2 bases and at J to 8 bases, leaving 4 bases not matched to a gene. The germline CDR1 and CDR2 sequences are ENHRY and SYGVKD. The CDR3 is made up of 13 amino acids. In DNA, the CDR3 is TGTGCCATCAGTGAGGACAGGGGCCAGGGCTACACCTTC. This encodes CAISEDRGQGYTF.

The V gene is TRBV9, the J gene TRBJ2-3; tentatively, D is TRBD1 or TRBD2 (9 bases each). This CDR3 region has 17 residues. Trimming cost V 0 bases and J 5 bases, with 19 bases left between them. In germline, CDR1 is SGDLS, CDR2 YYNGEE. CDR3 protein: CASSVGSSGGQGDTQYF. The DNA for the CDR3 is TGTGCCAGCAGCGTAGGTAGTAGCGGGGGACAGGGAGATACGCAGTATTTT.

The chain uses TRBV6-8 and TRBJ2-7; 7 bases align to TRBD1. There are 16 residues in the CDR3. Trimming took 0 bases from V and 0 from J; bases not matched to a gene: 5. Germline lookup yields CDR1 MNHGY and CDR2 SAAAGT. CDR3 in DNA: TGTGCCAGCAGTTACTCGCCGTCAGGGGGCTCCTACGAGCAGTACTTC. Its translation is CASSYSPSGGSYEQYF.

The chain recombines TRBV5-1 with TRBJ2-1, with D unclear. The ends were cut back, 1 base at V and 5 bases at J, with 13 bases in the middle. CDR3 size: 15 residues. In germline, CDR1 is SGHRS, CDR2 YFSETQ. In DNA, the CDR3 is TGCGCCAGCAGCTTGATGTCGACACCCAACAATGAGCAGTTCTTC. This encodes CASSLMSTPNNEQFF.

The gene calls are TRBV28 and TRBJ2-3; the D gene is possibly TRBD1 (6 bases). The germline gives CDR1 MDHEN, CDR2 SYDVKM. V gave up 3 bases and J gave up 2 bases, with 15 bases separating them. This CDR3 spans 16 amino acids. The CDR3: CASSLRQVRATDTQYF. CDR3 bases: TGTGCCAGCAGTTTGAGACAGGTGAGGGCCACAGATACGCAGTATTTT.

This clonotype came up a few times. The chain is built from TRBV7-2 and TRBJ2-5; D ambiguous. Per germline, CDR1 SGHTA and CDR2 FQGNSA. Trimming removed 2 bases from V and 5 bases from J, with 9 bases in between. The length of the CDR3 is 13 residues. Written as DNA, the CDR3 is TGTGCCAGCAGCTTAAGGGTAGTGGAGACCCAGTACTTC. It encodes CASSLRVVETQYF.

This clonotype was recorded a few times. The CDR3 sequence is CASRRDVETQYF. The DNA of the CDR3 is TGCGCCAGCAGGAGGGATGTGGAGACCCAGTACTTC. The chain carries TRBV5-1 and TRBJ2-5, with D maybe TRBD2 (5 bases). The CDR3 sequence is 12 residues long. CDR1 and CDR2 (germline): SGHRS, YFSETQ. V gave up 5 bases and J gave up 5 bases, with 10 bases separating them. Based on the CDR3 plus reference TRBV5-1 and TRBJ2-5, the full variable domain is KAGVTQTPRYLIKTRGQQVTLSCSPISGHRSVSWYQQTPGQGLQFLFEYFSETQRNKGNFPGRFSGRQFSNSRSEMNVSTLELGDSALYLCASRRDVETQYFGPGTRLLVL.

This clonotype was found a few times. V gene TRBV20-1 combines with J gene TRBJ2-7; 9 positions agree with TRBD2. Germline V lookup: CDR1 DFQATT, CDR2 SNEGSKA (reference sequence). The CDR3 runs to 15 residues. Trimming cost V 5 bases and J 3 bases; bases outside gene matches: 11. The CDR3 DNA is TGCAGTGCTGCACCCGGGACTAGCAACCTCTACGAGCAGTACTTC. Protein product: CSAAPGTSNLYEQYF.